The present TCR beta chain was sequenced within a study of blood T cell repertoires in COVID-19. Study-wide background: The origin of the acute and convalescent COVID-19 samples was the United States, Italy and Spain. PBMCs, B-cell-depleted T cells, or T cells provided the cDNA or gDNA that made up the material.

In the authors' methods: Scientists estimated how many nucleated cells there were by amplifying reference gene primers. The data were produced by immunoSEQ multiplex PCR, yet TCRdb's version contains in-frame clones alone and is incomplete. V and J calls and clone size come straight from that table; D and trimming were deduced from the DNA. The sample has some 100,000 clones, about nine tenths seen once; the top ten hold 5% to 6.5%. After removal of 4 bases from V and 4 bases from J, the junction contained 7 bases not matched to a gene. The CDR3 is 14 amino acids. CDR1 and CDR2 (germline): SGHNT, YYREEE (reference sequence).

The gene calls are TRBV5-4 and TRBJ2-7; 8 bases fit TRBD2. The source is a man aged 50 to 59 with acute or convalescent COVID-19. The source material was peripheral blood. For the CDR3, the DNA is TGTGCCAGCAGCCCTGAACTAGCGGCATACGAGCAGTACTTC. It encodes CASSPELAAYEQYF.